The entry that follows covers one T cell receptor beta chain sequence. The target antigen is unknown. This specimen belongs to a study of somatic mutations in cytotoxic T cells in rheumatoid arthritis. Study-level information: Before any treatment began, about 30 ml EDTA peripheral blood was collected from patients right after diagnosis. Overall study findings and caveats: It was in rheumatoid arthritis patients, but not in healthy controls, that CD8+ clonality increased with age.

Between the trimmed V and J ends, which lost 2 bases and 0 bases, there was a span of 5 bases. Germline assignment: CDR1 LGHNT and CDR2 FRNRAP. This CDR3 comprises 13 residues. In the authors' workflow: There were rare matches between patient CD8+ clones larger than 1% and published virus-specific TCRB sequences. Data came from immunoSEQ multiplex PCR; TCRdb stores just in-frame clones and leaves some out. The V and J calls and clone size are taken from that table; D and trimming were inferred from the DNA. The sample lists about 23,000 clones, approximately 81% occurring once. The TCR originated in an adult with rheumatoid arthritis. The chain is built from TRBV12-5 and TRBJ2-7; the D is unclear. Sequenced: CD8+ T cells sorted from blood. This CDR3 reads CASGLTDSYEQYF. The CDR3 DNA reads as TGTGCTAGTGGTTTGACCGACTCCTACGAGCAGTACTTC.